These 20 T cell receptor beta chains originate from one sample sequenced in a study of T-cell memory formation after mild COVID-19. One entry per CDR3 protein results from TCRdb running MiXCR on the 5' RACE reads. The sample carries around 65,000 distinct CDR3 sequences, about 9.4% recorded once. Sequencing used PBMCs or a T cell subset sorted from them (not recorded which). The receptor set was obtained from a man between 18 and 35 years old who had mild COVID-19 (a few samples of this study predate the infection). Cell type and time point are not known.

The chain uses TRBV7-9 and TRBJ2-1, with D perhaps being TRBD1 or TRBD2 (5 bases each). The CDR3 runs 14 residues. V shed 5 bases and J shed 5 bases, with 13 bases lying between them. CDR1 and CDR2 from the germline V gene are SEHNR and FQNEAQ (reference sequence). The CDR3 reads CASSRGTPDNEQFF. CDR3 nucleotides: TGTGCCAGCAGCCGTGGGACCCCAGACAATGAGCAGTTCTTC.

A single count supports this clonotype. V usage is TRBV20-1 and J usage is TRBJ2-2; TRBD2 matches at 11 bases. V lost 1 base, J lost 3 bases, and 1 base stayed unmatched. Germline lookup yields CDR1 DFQATT and CDR2 SNEGSKA (reference sequence). The CDR3 is made up of 15 amino acids. This chain's CDR3 is CSARGGLADTGELFF. CDR3 in DNA: TGCAGTGCTAGAGGGGGACTAGCGGACACCGGGGAGCTGTTTTTT.

This clonotype was seen repeatedly, ten times or more. The chain carries TRBV29-1 and TRBJ2-1; either TRBD1 or TRBD2 may supply D (5 bases each). This CDR3 comprises 13 residues. The germline V gene has CDR1 SQVTM and CDR2 ANQGSEA. Trimming cost V 6 bases and J 7 bases, with 16 bases left between them. The CDR3 protein is CSVWGATGNEQFF. In DNA form, the CDR3 reads TGCAGCGTCTGGGGCGCGACGGGGAATGAGCAGTTCTTC.

V usage is TRBV5-1 and J usage is TRBJ2-7, with D unclear. V was shortened by 1 base and J by 4 bases, with 9 bases between the two germline ends. This CDR3 is 13 amino acids long. The germline gives CDR1 SGHRS, CDR2 YFSETQ. The CDR3 reads CASSLLLGYEQYV. The CDR3, as DNA: TGCGCCAGCAGCTTGCTCCTGGGGTACGAGCAGTACGTC.

The table lists this clonotype with a count of one. The V and J genes are TRBV19 and TRBJ2-5; TRBD1 aligns across 8 bases. Trimming removed 3 bases from V and 4 bases from J; junction bases left unmatched: 1. Germline lookup yields CDR1 LNHDA and CDR2 SQIVND (reference sequence). There are 13 residues in the CDR3. The CDR3 DNA reads TGTGCCAGTAGTATCCAGGGGGCAGAGACCCAGTACTTC. Amino acid sequence: CASSIQGAETQYF. Full variable domain (remainder filled in from reference TRBV19 and TRBJ2-5): DGGITQSPKYLFRKEGQNVTLSCEQNLNHDAMYWYRQDPGQGLRLIYYSQIVNDFQKGDIAEGYSVSREKKESFPLTVTSAQKNPTAFYLCASSIQGAETQYFGPGTRLLVL.

This clonotype turned up a few times. The rearrangement uses TRBV24-1 and TRBJ1-2; unclear D gene. V lost 9 bases, J lost 7 bases, and 14 bases lay in between. From germline, CDR1 is KGHDR and CDR2 SFDVKD. The CDR3 spans 12 residues. DNA of the CDR3: TGTGCCACCCGCCCGGGAAAGGGTGGCTACACCTTC. Its protein product is CATRPGKGGYTF.

Concerning this clonotype itself: At one end, the junction sequence differs from germline, possibly due to a read error. The chain employs TRBV27 and TRBJ1-6; 7 nucleotides agree with TRBD1. Germline CDR1 and CDR2: MNHEY and SMNVEV (reference sequence). The CDR3 has 15 amino acids. This chain's CDR3 is CASSIRGQLGSPLHF. In nucleotides, the CDR3 is TGTGCAAGCAGTATTAGGGGACAGCTTGGGTCACCCCTCCACTTT.

This clonotype came up a few times. This chain uses TRBV15 with TRBJ1-2; TRBD1 aligns across 7 bases. The V gene's germline CDR1 is LNHNV and CDR2 YYDKDF (reference sequence). V lost 3 bases and J lost 1; bases outside the gene matches: 2. The CDR3 covers 14 residues. CDR3 in amino acids: CATSRGDSNYGYTF. DNA of the CDR3: TGTGCCACCAGCAGGGGGGACAGTAACTATGGCTACACCTTC. Full variable domain (missing parts from reference TRBV15 and TRBJ1-2): DAMVIQNPRYQVTQFGKPVTLSCSQTLNHNVMYWYQQKSSQAPKLLFHYYDKDFNNEADTPDNFQSRRPNTSFCFLDIRSPGLGDTAMYLCATSRGDSNYGYTFGSGTRLTVV.

This clonotype was observed a few times. The chain combines TRBV9 with TRBJ2-3, with TRBD1 identical over 8 bases. Germline V gene sequence: CDR1 SGDLS, CDR2 YYNGEE. V was pared by 5 bases and J by 0 bases, with 5 bases of the junction left unmatched. The CDR3 is 15 residues long. The CDR3 is CASRKTGASTDTQYF. DNA of the CDR3: TGTGCCAGCAGAAAGACAGGGGCCAGCACAGATACGCAGTATTTT.

The chain links TRBV30 to TRBJ2-6; 8 nucleotides agree with TRBD1. The CDR3 runs 17 residues. In germline, CDR1 is GTSNPN, CDR2 SVGIG (reference sequence). V trimming: 5 bases; J trimming: 4 bases; junction bases outside the gene matches: 13. CDR3 DNA sequence: TGTGCCTGGGAGAGGACAGGGAAATCATGGGGGGCCAACGTCCTGACTTTC. Its translation is CAWERTGKSWGANVLTF.

Ten or more counts support this clonotype. CDR3: CASSALLAGGTDTQYF. DNA for the CDR3: TGTGCCAGCAGTGCCCTCCTAGCGGGGGGCACAGATACGCAGTATTTT. The chain links TRBV25-1 to TRBJ2-3; 10 nucleotides line up with TRBD2. CDR3 length: 16 amino acids. Germline assignment: CDR1 MGHDK and CDR2 SYGVNS. Trimming took 4 bases from V and 1 from J; bases not matched to a gene: 5.

The chain employs TRBV20-1 and TRBJ1-1, with D possibly being TRBD1 (5 bases). Trimming cost V 3 bases and J 10 bases, with 21 bases left between them. This CDR3 comprises 14 residues. CDR1 is DFQATT, CDR2 SNEGSKA, per germline (reference sequence). The chain's CDR3 is CSARGGEGSLVAFF. The CDR3 DNA sequence: TGCAGTGCTAGGGGGGGTGAGGGCTCCCTAGTAGCTTTCTTT.

The sample holds a few counts of this clonotype. The CDR3 is CASSPDNTGELFF. CDR3 in DNA: TGTGCCAGCAGCCCGGACAACACCGGGGAGCTGTTTTTT. The chain combines TRBV7-9 with TRBJ2-2; D is unresolved. Trimming took 5 bases from V and 2 from J, leaving 6 bases between them. Germline CDR1 SEHNR, CDR2 FQNEAQ (reference sequence). The CDR3 spans 13 residues.

There are a few counts of this clonotype. V and J are TRBV7-9 and TRBJ2-5; a possible D gene is TRBD2 (5 bases). The CDR3 consists of 10 residues. CDR1 is SEHNR and CDR2 is FQNEAQ in the germline V gene (reference sequence). Trimming left V 8 bases short and J 6 bases short, with 7 bases between. CDR3: CASGGQTQYF. In DNA, the CDR3 is TGTGCCAGCGGCGGGCAGACCCAGTACTTC.

The rearrangement uses TRBV29-1 and TRBJ2-5; D gene uncertain. The V end lost 4 bases, the J end lost 4 bases, and 10 bases lay between the germline ends. Germline assignment: CDR1 SQVTM and CDR2 ANQGSEA. This CDR3 is built from 12 residues. CDR3: CSVGPSLETQYF. CDR3 DNA: TGCAGCGTTGGGCCTTCCCTAGAGACCCAGTACTTC.

The chain links TRBV20-1 to TRBJ1-1; a possible D gene is TRBD1 (5 bases). CDR1 is DFQATT and CDR2 is SNEGSKA in the germline V gene (reference sequence). The CDR3 is 20 amino acids. V was trimmed by 0 bases and J by 1 base, leaving 27 bases between them. The CDR3 sequence is CSARDMGGVSLGIGNTEAFF. As DNA, the CDR3 is TGCAGTGCTAGAGATATGGGGGGTGTGAGCCTCGGAATAGGGAACACTGAAGCTTTCTTT.

This chain links TRBV7-9 with TRBJ2-7; 9 bases map to TRBD1. J lost 0 bases, V lost 3 bases, and 6 bases had no gene match. The CDR3 has 16 amino acids. Germline V CDR1 and CDR2: SEHNR, FQNEAQ (reference sequence). CDR3: CASSLGGTGSSYEQYV. CDR3 DNA: TGTGCCAGCAGCTTGGGGGGGACAGGGAGCTCCTACGAGCAGTACGTC.

The chain couples TRBV11-2 to TRBJ2-3; D gene unclear. This CDR3 comprises 13 residues. Germline V gene lookup returns CDR1 SGHAT and CDR2 FQNNGV. The V end lost 2 bases, the J end lost 2 bases, and 5 bases lay between the germline ends. CDR3 DNA sequence: TGTGCCAGCAGCTTAACCTTCACAGATACGCAGTATTTT. It encodes CASSLTFTDTQYF.

This clonotype is a singleton in its sample. This chain connects TRBV24-1 to TRBJ1-5; D may be TRBD1 (5 bases). The germline gives CDR1 KGHDR, CDR2 SFDVKD. This CDR3 is built from 14 residues. V was clipped by 2 bases and J by 5 bases, with 9 bases between them. The CDR3 loop reads CATSDYGADQPQHF. The CDR3 DNA follows: TGTGCCACCAGTGATTATGGGGCGGATCAGCCCCAGCATTTT.

This clonotype was seen a few times. The chain combines TRBV7-8 with TRBJ2-7, with 9 bases fitting TRBD2. Per germline, CDR1 SGHVS and CDR2 FQNEAQ. The junction had 10 bases not matched to a gene; V was cut back by 4 bases and J by 0 bases. The CDR3 length is 17 residues. The CDR3 region is CASSWSNSGGRSYEQYF. The CDR3, as DNA: TGTGCCAGCAGCTGGTCGAATAGCGGGGGACGCTCCTACGAGCAGTACTTC.